Listed below are T cell receptor beta chains from one sample, sequenced in a study of CD4 T cells in relation to SARS-CoV-2 and coronaviruses. This table comes from immunoSEQ multiplex PCR, and its TCRdb copy is limited to in-frame clones, with some not included. The table records 25,000 to 30,000 clones, roughly 73% of them present only once. These receptors are not linked to any known antigen. The sequenced sample consisted of CD4+ T cells from PBMCs, cultured in vitro. The receptors derive from a human donor in good health. Both conserved end residues are part of each CDR3. A D gene is named only where the DNA matches it firmly. Clone size is stated in some rows and not others, as once, few, many or a class when expanded.

D	J	size	V	DNA	CDR3
-	TRBJ1-1	once	TRBV7-9	TGTGCCAGCAGCTCCCCCTCGGACGGGGACACTGAAGCTTTCTTT	CASSSPSDGDTEAFF
-	TRBJ1-2	few	TRBV5-6	TGTGCCAGCAGCGGGTATTACTATGGCTACACCTTC	CASSGYYYGYTF
-	TRBJ2-7	-	TRBV29-1	TGCAGCGTTTATAATATCTACAGATCCTACGAGCAGTACTTC	CSVYNIYRSYEQYF
-	TRBJ1-1	-	TRBV7-3	TGTGCCAGCAGCTTAGCACCGGGGCCGTACACTGAAGCTTTCTTT	CASSLAPGPYTEAFF
TRBD2	TRBJ2-1	-	TRBV27	TGTGCCAGCAGTCCGGGACTAGCGGGAGTCGGTGAGCAGTTCTTC	CASSPGLAGVGEQFF
TRBD2	TRBJ2-5	once	TRBV5-6	TGTGCCAGCAGCCGAATGGGACTAGCGGGAATACAGACCCAGTACTTC	CASSRMGLAGIQTQYF
-	TRBJ1-1	-	TRBV11-2	TGTGCCAGCAGCTTAGTTTTTCCAGGGTCGGCTTTCTTT	CASSLVFPGSAFF
TRBD2	TRBJ2-5	-	TRBV3-1/TRBV3-2	TGTGCCAGCAGCCCTCGGACTAGCGGGACGGGGGAGACCCAGTACTTC	CASSPRTSGTGETQYF
-	TRBJ1-1	few	TRBV9	TGTGCCAGCAGCGTAGTGGTGGGGCACACTGAAGCTTTCTTT	CASSVVVGHTEAFF
-	TRBJ2-7	-	TRBV2	TGTGCCAGCGGGGGCGAGCAGTACTTC	CASGGEQYF
-	TRBJ1-5	-	TRBV7-9	TGTGCCAGCAGCTTAGTAGGCGCGTATAGCAATCAGCCCCAGCATTTT	CASSLVGAYSNQPQHF
-	TRBJ1-1	-	TRBV25-1	TGTGCCAGCACCGGGTTACTGGGAGCTTTCTTT	CASTGLLGAFF
-	TRBJ1-1	-	TRBV5-4	TGTGCCAGCAGCTTGGCAGGACAGAGACTGAACACTGAAGCTTTCTTT	CASSLAGQRLNTEAFF
TRBD1	TRBJ1-1	-	TRBV29-1	TGCAGCGTGTTTGACAGGGTGAACACTGAAGCTTTCTTT	CSVFDRVNTEAFF